This T cell receptor beta chain appears in the sequencing data of a study of siplizumab effects on memory and regulatory T cells. The CDR3 is 12 residues long. Germline V CDR1 and CDR2: KGHSH, LQKENI. Trimming removed 4 bases from V and 2 bases from J, with 4 bases in between. Method: immunoSEQ multiplex PCR; TCRdb's copy keeps in-frame clones and lacks some. The sample includes about 50,000 clones, about 97% seen only once; the top ten take approximately 0.59%. Sequenced: naive CD4+ T cells sorted from blood. This receptor was obtained from a human donor in good health. This chain connects TRBV18 to TRBJ2-3, with unresolved D. The CDR3 loop is CASSRVTDTQYF. The CDR3 DNA follows: TGTGCCAGCTCACGCGTCACAGATACGCAGTATTTT.